The entry that follows covers one TCR beta chain sequence. The data originate from a study of T cell changes during pregnancy in multiple sclerosis. The table came from immunoSEQ multiplex PCR; TCRdb's copy has only in-frame clones and leaves some out. The table has about 100,000 clones, around 93% seen once. The CDR3 length is 16 residues. Trimming stripped 5 bases from V and 7 bases from J, with 24 bases between. Germline loops: CDR1 SGHRS, CDR2 YFSETQ. The chain has TRBV5-1 and TRBJ1-1, with D possibly TRBD1 on 6 matching bases. The receptor comes from a female donor with multiple sclerosis, enrolled in a pregnancy study. The material sequenced was peripheral blood, taken after pregnancy. CDR3 DNA sequence: TGCGCCAGCAGTACGCCAGGGGTGGGCCGTGGCAATGAAGCTTTCTTT. This encodes CASSTPGVGRGNEAFF. The entire variable domain, with the rest obtained from reference TRBV5-1 and TRBJ1-1, is as follows: KAGVTQTPRYLIKTRGQQVTLSCSPISGHRSVSWYQQTPGQGLQFLFEYFSETQRNKGNFPGRFSGRQFSNSRSEMNVSTLELGDSALYLCASSTPGVGRGNEAFFGQGTRLTVV.